The 11 T cell receptor beta chains listed next were all sequenced from one sample in a study of technical replicates of blood from a few donors. Sequencing was performed with immunoSEQ multiplex PCR; in TCRdb, only in-frame clones are kept and a portion is missing. Of more than 80,000 clones listed, 90% to 98% were seen once; the top ten hold around 0.28%. What was sequenced was T cells isolated from PBMCs. The receptor source for this set is a human donor in good health.

The chain combines TRBV9 with TRBJ2-1, with D possibly being TRBD1 (6 bases). Germline lookup yields CDR1 SGDLS and CDR2 YYNGEE. The CDR3 is made up of 15 amino acids. V was shortened by 2 bases and J by 5 bases, with 14 bases between the two germline ends. The CDR3 nucleotides are TGTGCCAGCAGCGTTTTCGGACAGCTAAACAATGAGCAGTTCTTC. Translated: CASSVFGQLNNEQFF.

This sequence joins TRBV25-1 and TRBJ1-2; D not certain. This CDR3 is built from 13 residues. The V end lost 0 bases, the J end lost 5 bases, and 7 bases lay between the germline ends. CDR1 is MGHDK, CDR2 SYGVNS, per germline. CDR3 region: CASSEYGDYGYTF. The CDR3 DNA reads TGTGCCAGCAGTGAATACGGGGATTATGGCTACACCTTC.

The J gene is TRBJ2-7, the V gene TRBV5-4; 10 bases map to TRBD2. The CDR3 runs 15 residues. V trimming: 0 bases; J trimming: 4 bases; junction bases outside the gene matches: 4. Germline-derived CDR1 and CDR2 are SGHNT and YYREEE (reference sequence). The DNA for the CDR3 is TGTGCCAGCAGCTTGGGCCTAGCGGGAGAATACGAGCAGTACTTC. This translates into CASSLGLAGEYEQYF. The full variable domain, rest sourced from reference TRBV5-4 and TRBJ2-7, is ETGVTQSPTHLIKTRGQQVTLRCSSQSGHNTVSWYQQALGQGPQFIFQYYREEENGRGNFPPRFSGLQFPNYSSELNVNALELDDSALYLCASSLGLAGEYEQYFGPGTRLTVT.

This chain connects TRBV11-2 to TRBJ2-7; 7 bases agree with TRBD1. The CDR3 is 16 amino acids. Germline V gene sequence: CDR1 SGHAT, CDR2 FQNNGV. V lost 6 bases, J lost 0 bases, and 11 bases stayed unmatched. The CDR3 here is CASSSRTGDLSYEQYF. The DNA of the CDR3 is TGTGCCAGCAGTTCCCGAACAGGGGATCTCTCCTACGAGCAGTACTTC.

This clone was recorded only once. The chain is built from TRBV6-6 and TRBJ1-1, with D tentatively TRBD1 (5 bases). Germline CDR1 MNHNY, CDR2 SVGAGI (reference sequence). This CDR3 has 14 amino acids. V was clipped by 2 bases and J by 1 base, with 8 bases between them. The CDR3 loop reads CASSYQGRNTEAFF. CDR3 sequence (DNA): TGTGCCAGCAGTTACCAGGGCAGGAACACTGAAGCTTTCTTT.

The gene calls are TRBV18 and TRBJ2-7; unclear D gene. The CDR3 spans 12 residues. Trimming took off 2 bases at V and 3 bases at J, with 5 bases between the two ends. Per the germline V gene, CDR1 is KGHSH and CDR2 is LQKENI. CDR3 amino acids: CASSPYFYEQYF. The CDR3 nucleotides are TGTGCCAGCTCACCATATTTCTACGAGCAGTACTTC.

For the CDR3, the DNA is TGCGCCAGCAGCCCCCAGTCTAGCGGACCTTACGAGCAGTACTTC. Translated: CASSPQSSGPYEQYF. The rearrangement links TRBV4-1 to TRBJ2-7; 7 bases are a match to TRBD2. With V trimmed by 4 bases and J by 4 bases, 10 bases remained unmatched. CDR3 length: 15 residues. Germline V gene data show CDR1 as MGHRA and CDR2 as YSYEKL.

This clone was recorded only once. The chain has TRBV9 and TRBJ1-1; 8 nucleotides match TRBD1. With V trimmed by 2 bases and J by 1 base, 10 bases remained unmatched. Germline V gene data show CDR1 as SGDLS and CDR2 as YYNGEE. The CDR3 sequence is 17 residues long. The CDR3 coding sequence is TGTGCCAGCAGCGTGGGCGACAGGGGAATTTGGAACACTGAAGCTTTCTTT. Protein product: CASSVGDRGIWNTEAFF.

V is TRBV12-5 and J is TRBJ2-7; 11 bases fit TRBD1. Germline V lookup: CDR1 LGHNT, CDR2 FRNRAP. V shed 6 bases and J 3 bases; nucleotides not matched to a gene: 16. The CDR3 runs to 18 residues. CDR3 in DNA: TGTGCTAGTGGCCCCGGGACAGGGGGGGGAAAGGACAGCTACGAGCAGTACTTC. Its translation is CASGPGTGGGKDSYEQYF.

The chain links TRBV19 to TRBJ2-7; D not certain. CDR1 LNHDA and CDR2 SQIVND come from the germline V gene (reference sequence). The CDR3 consists of 15 residues. Trimming shortened V by 2 bases and J by 2 bases, and 13 bases separated the two germline ends. The CDR3 DNA reads as TGTGCCAGTAGTATAAGTAGCCGGCCAACCTACGAGCAGTACTTC. Residues: CASSISSRPTYEQYF.

The chain links TRBV7-2 to TRBJ2-1; 12 bases agree with TRBD2. The CDR3 has 18 amino acids. Germline lookup yields CDR1 SGHTA and CDR2 FQGNSA. The V and J ends lost 5 bases and 6 bases, in that order; junction bases with no gene match: 14. CDR3 nucleotide sequence: TGTGCCAGCAGCCTAGGGGCTAGCGGGAGGGCTTTGCGCAATGAGCAGTTCTTC. Its protein is CASSLGASGRALRNEQFF.